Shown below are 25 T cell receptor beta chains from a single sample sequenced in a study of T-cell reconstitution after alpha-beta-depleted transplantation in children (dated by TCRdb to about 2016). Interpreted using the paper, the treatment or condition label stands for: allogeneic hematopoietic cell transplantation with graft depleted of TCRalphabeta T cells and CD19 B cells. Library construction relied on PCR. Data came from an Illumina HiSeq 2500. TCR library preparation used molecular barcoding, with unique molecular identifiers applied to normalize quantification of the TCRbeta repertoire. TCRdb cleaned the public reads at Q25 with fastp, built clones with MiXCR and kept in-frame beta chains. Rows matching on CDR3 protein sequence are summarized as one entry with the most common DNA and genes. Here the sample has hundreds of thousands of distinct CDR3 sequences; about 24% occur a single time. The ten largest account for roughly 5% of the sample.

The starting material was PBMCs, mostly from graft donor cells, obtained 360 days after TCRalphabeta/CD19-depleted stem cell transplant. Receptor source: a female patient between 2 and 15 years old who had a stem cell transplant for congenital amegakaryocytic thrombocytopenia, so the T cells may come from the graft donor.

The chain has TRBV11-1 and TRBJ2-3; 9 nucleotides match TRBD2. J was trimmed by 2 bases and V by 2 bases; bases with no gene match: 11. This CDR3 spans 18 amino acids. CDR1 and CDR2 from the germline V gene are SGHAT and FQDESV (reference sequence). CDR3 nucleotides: TGTGCCAGCAGCTTAACAGGTAGCGGGAGCTGGAACACAGATACGCAGTATTTT. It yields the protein CASSLTGSGSWNTDTQYF.

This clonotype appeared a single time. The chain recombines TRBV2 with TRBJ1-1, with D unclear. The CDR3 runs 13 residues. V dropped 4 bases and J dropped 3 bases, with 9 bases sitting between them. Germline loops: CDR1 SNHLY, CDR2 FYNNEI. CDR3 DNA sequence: TGTGCCAGCAGTGGGGGTGGGCACACTGAAGCTTTCTTT. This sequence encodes CASSGGGHTEAFF.

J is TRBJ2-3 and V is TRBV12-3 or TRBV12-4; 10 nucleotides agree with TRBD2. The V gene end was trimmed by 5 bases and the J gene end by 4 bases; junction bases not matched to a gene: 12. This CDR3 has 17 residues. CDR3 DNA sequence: TGTGCCAGCAGTAGAGATCGGCTAGCGGGAGACGCAGATACGCAGTATTTT. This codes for CASSRDRLAGDADTQYF.

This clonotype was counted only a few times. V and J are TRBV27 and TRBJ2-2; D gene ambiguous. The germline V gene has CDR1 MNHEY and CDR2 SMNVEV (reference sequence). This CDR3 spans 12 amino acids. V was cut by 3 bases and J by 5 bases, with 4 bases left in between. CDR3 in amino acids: CASSFLTGELFF. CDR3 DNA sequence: TGTGCCAGCAGTTTTCTAACCGGGGAGCTGTTTTTT.

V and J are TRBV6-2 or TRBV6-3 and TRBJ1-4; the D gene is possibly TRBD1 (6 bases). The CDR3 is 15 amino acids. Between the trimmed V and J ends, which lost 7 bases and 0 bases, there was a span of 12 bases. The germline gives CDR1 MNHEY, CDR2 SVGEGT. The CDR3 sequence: CASNQQGATNEKLFF. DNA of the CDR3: TGTGCCAGCAACCAACAGGGAGCAACTAATGAAAAACTGTTTTTT.

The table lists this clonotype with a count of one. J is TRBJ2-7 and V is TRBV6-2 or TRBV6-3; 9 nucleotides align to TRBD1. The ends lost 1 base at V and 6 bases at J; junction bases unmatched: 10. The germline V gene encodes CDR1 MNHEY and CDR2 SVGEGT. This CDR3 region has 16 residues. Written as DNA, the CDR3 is TGTGCCAGCAGTTACTGTATCCGGACAGGGGCCTGCGAGCAGTACTTC. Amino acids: CASSYCIRTGACEQYF.

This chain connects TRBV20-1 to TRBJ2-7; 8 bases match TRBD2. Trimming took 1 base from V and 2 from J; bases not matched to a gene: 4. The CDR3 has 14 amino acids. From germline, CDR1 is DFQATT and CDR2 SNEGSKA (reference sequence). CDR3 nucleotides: TGCAGTGCTAGAGTTCAGCGGGGGACCTACGAGCAGTACTTC. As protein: CSARVQRGTYEQYF.

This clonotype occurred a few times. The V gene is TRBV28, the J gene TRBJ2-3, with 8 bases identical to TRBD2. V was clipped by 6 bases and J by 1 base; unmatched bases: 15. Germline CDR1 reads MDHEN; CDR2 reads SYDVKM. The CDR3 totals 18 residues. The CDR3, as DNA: TGTGCCAGCAGCCGCGCGCGTTCCGGGACTAGGGGCACAGATACGCAGTATTTT. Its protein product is CASSRARSGTRGTDTQYF. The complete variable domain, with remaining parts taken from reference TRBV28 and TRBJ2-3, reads DVKVTQSSRYLVKRTGEKVFLECVQDMDHENMFWYRQDPGLGLRLIYFSYDVKMKEKGDIPEGYSVSREKKERFSLILESASTNQTSMYLCASSRARSGTRGTDTQYFGPGTRLTVL.

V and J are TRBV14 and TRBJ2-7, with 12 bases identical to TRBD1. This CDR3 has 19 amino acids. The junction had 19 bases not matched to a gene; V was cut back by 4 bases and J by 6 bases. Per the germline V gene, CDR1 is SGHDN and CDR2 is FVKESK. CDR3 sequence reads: CASSRSTGTGGRRWREQYF. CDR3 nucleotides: TGTGCCAGCAGCCGATCCACCGGGACAGGGGGCAGAAGGTGGCGCGAGCAGTACTTC.

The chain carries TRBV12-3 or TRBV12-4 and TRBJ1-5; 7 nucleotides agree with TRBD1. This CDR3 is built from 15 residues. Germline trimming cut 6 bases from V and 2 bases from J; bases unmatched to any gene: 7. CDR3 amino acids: CASSLRQGGNQPQHF. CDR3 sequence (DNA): TGTGCCAGCAGCCTCCGACAGGGTGGCAATCAGCCCCAGCATTTT.

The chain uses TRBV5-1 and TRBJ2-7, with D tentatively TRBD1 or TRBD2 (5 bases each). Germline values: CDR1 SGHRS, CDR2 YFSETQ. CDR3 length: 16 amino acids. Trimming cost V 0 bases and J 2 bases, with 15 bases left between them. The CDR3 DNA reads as TGCGCCAGCAGCTTGGCCGGGACGGATAAAACCTACGAGCAGTACTTC. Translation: CASSLAGTDKTYEQYF.

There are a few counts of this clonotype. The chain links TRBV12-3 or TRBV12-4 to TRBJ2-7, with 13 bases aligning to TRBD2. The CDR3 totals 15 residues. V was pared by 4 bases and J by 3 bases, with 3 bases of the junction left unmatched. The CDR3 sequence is CASSSGTSGNYEQYF. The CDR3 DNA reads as TGTGCCAGCAGTTCTGGGACTAGCGGGAACTACGAGCAGTACTTC.

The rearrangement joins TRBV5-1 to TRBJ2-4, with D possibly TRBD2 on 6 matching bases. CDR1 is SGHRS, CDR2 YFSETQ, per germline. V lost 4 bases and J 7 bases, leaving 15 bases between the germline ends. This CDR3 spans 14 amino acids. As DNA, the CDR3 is TGCGCCAGCAGCATACAGGTTGGGGGGAACATTCAGTACTTC. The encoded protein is CASSIQVGGNIQYF.

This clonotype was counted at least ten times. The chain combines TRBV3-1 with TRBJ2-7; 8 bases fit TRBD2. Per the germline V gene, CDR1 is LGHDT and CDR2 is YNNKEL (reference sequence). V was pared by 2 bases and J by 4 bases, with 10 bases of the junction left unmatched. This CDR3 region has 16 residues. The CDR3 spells CASSQRGGRTMYEQYF. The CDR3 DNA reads TGTGCCAGCAGCCAACGCGGCGGGAGGACTATGTACGAGCAGTACTTC.

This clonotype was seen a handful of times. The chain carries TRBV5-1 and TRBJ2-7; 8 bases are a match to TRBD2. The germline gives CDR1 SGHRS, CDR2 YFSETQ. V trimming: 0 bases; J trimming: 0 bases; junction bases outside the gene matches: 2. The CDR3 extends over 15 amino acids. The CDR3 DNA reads TGCGCCAGCAGCTTGGTAGCGGGGAACTCCTACGAGCAGTACTTC. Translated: CASSLVAGNSYEQYF.

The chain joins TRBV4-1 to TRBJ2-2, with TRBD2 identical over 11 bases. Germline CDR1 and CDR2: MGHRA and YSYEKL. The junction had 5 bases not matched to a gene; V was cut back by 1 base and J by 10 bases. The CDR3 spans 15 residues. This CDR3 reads CASSQVGLAGEELFF. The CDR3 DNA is TGCGCCAGCAGCCAAGTTGGACTAGCGGGCGAGGAGCTGTTTTTT.

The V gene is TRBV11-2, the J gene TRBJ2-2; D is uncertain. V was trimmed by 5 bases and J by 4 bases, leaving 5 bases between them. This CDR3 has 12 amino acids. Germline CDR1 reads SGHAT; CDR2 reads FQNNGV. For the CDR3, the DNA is TGTGCCAGCAGCATCTTCACCGGGGAGCTGTTTTTT. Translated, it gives CASSIFTGELFF.

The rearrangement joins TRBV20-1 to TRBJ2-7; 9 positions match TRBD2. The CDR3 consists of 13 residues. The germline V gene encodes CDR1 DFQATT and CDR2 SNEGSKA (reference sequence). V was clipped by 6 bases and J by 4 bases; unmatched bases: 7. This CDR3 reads CSAQRGARYEQYF. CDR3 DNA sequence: TGCAGTGCGCAGCGGGGGGCCAGGTACGAGCAGTACTTC.

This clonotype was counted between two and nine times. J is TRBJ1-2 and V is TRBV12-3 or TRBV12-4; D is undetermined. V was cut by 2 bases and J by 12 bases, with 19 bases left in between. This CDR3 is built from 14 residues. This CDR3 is CASSLTTGGSQNTF. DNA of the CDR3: TGTGCCAGCAGTTTAACCACGGGAGGCAGCCAGAACACCTTC.

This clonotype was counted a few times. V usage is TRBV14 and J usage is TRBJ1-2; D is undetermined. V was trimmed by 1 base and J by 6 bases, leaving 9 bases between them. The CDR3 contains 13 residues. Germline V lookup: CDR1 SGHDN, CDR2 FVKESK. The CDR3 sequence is CASSQALMDGYTF. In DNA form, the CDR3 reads TGTGCCAGCAGCCAAGCTTTAATGGATGGCTACACCTTC.

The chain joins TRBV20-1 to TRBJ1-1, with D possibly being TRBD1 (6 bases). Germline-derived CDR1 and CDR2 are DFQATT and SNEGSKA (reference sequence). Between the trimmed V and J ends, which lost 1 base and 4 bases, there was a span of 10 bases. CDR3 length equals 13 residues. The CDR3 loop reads CSARAGARTEAFF. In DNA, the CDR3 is TGCAGTGCTAGAGCAGGGGCGCGCACTGAAGCTTTCTTT.

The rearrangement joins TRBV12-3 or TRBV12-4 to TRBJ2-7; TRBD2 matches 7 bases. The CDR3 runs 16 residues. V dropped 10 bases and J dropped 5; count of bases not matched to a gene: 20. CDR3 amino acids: CANDDPWWGGPHEQYF. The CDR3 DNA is TGTGCCAACGATGACCCTTGGTGGGGAGGGCCCCACGAGCAGTACTTC.

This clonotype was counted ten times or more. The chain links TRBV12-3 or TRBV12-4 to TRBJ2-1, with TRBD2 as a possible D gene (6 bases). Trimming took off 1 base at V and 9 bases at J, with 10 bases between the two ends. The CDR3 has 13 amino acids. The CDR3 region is CASSLGDWTEQFF. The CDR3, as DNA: TGTGCCAGCAGTTTAGGGGACTGGACTGAGCAGTTCTTC.

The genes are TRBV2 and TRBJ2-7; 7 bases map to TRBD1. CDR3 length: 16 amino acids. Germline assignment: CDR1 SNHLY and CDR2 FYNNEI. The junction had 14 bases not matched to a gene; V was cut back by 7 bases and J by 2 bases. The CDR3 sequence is CASTAPRTGLTYEQYF. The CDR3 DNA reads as TGTGCCAGCACCGCGCCCCGGACAGGCTTAACCTACGAGCAGTACTTC.

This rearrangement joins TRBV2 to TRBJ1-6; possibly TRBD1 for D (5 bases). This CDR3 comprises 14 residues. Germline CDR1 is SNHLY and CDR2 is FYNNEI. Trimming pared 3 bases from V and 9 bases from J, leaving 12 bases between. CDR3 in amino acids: CASSEQGFVSPLHF. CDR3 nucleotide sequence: TGTGCCAGCAGTGAGCAGGGTTTTGTTTCACCCCTCCACTTT.